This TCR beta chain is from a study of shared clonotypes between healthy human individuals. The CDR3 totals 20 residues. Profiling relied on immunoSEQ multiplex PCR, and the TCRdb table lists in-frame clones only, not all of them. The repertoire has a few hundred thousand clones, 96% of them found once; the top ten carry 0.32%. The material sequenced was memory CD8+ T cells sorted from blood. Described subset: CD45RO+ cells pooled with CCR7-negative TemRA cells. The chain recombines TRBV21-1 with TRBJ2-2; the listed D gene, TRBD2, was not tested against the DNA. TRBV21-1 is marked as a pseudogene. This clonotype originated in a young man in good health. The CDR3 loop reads CASSPEGRSLGLENTGELFF. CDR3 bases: TGTGCCAGCAGCCCCGAGGGTAGGAGCCTCGGACTAGAGAACACCGGGGAGCTGTTTTTT.